The next 27 T cell receptor beta chains were all read from a single sample in a study of cytomegalovirus exposure and HLA in healthy donors. Use of 60 Vbeta and 13 Jbeta primers characterized the PCR. Using immunoSEQ multiplex PCR, the repertoire was profiled, and TCRdb retains in-frame clones only, with some absent. Here the sample spans 85,000 to 100,000 clones, under 75% being singletons. Sample: PBMCs. These receptors were obtained from a human donor in good health.

The chain uses TRBV5-6 and TRBJ1-2; D is perhaps TRBD1 (5 bases). The V gene lost 0 bases and the J gene lost 8 bases, with 8 bases spanning the gap. The CDR3 length is 12 residues. Germline V gene lookup returns CDR1 SGHDT and CDR2 YYEEEE. CDR3 residues: CASSLGRTGYTF. The CDR3 nucleotides read TGTGCCAGCAGCTTGGGAAGGACAGGCTACACCTTC.

This chain connects TRBV7-3 to TRBJ1-5, with 7 bases matching TRBD1. This CDR3 spans 15 amino acids. Trimming removed 5 bases from V and 9 bases from J; junction bases left unmatched: 13. In germline, CDR1 is SGHTA, CDR2 FQGTGA. The CDR3 region has the DNA TGTGCCAGCAGCACGCAAGGGGACAGTCTGCGGCCCCAGCATTTT. It is translated as CASSTQGDSLRPQHF.

The V call is TRBV5-4, the J call TRBJ2-1; TRBD1 agrees at 7 bases. The CDR3 length is 15 residues. The V gene's germline CDR1 is SGHNT and CDR2 YYREEE (reference sequence). With 0 bases clipped from V and 7 bases from J, the junction kept 7 bases outside the gene matches. In DNA, the CDR3 is TGTGCCAGCAGCTTGGACAGGGGAGTCCGGAATGAGCAGTTCTTC. Translated, it gives CASSLDRGVRNEQFF.

This chain uses TRBV5-6 with TRBJ2-5; D may be TRBD2 (5 bases). CDR3 size: 13 residues. Deletions cut 1 base from V and 4 bases from J, with 8 bases between. Looked up from germline, CDR1 is SGHDT and CDR2 is YYEEEE. CDR3 in amino acids: CASSLRAGETQYF. The CDR3 bases are TGTGCCAGCAGCTTGCGGGCGGGAGAGACCCAGTACTTC.

In this sample, this clone turned up a few times. Relative to the germline gene, one junction end is altered; a read error may explain this. The rearrangement joins TRBV5-4 to TRBJ1-2; unclear D gene. The CDR3 has 14 amino acids. Germline CDR1 SGHNT, CDR2 YYREEE (reference sequence). The DNA of the CDR3 is TGCGCCAGCAGCCAAGGTGGGAGAGTCTATGGCTACACCTTC. Its protein is CASSQGGRVYGYTF.

Concerning this clone itself: Distinct nucleotide sequences in the sample also encode this CDR3. In DNA, the CDR3 is TGTGCCAGCAGCCCCCGCCGGGACACTGAAGCTTTCTTT. This codes for CASSPRRDTEAFF. This sequence joins TRBV11-1 and TRBJ1-1; D gene ambiguous. The V and J ends lost 5 bases and 3 bases respectively, with 10 bases between them. Germline assignment: CDR1 SGHAT and CDR2 FQDESV (reference sequence). The CDR3 sequence is 13 residues long. Combining the CDR3 with reference TRBV11-1 and TRBJ1-1 gives the whole variable domain EAEVAQSPRYKITEKSQAVAFWCDPISGHATLYWYRQILGQGPELLVQFQDESVVDDSQLPKDRFSAERLKGVDSTLKIQPAELGDSAMYLCASSPRRDTEAFFGQGTRLTVV.

The genes are TRBV7-2 and TRBJ2-2; tentative D call: TRBD2 (6 bases). Trimming removed 3 bases from V and 1 base from J, with 9 bases in between. Germline CDR1 is SGHTA and CDR2 is FQGNSA. The CDR3 spans 15 residues. CDR3 sequence: CASSFWGLNTGELFF. The CDR3 DNA reads as TGTGCCAGCAGCTTTTGGGGACTGAACACCGGGGAGCTGTTTTTT.

This chain joins TRBV12-2 and TRBJ1-1; the table's D call TRBD1 went unverified against the DNA. TRBV12-2 is a recognized pseudogene. The CDR3 runs to 15 residues. The CDR3 region has the DNA TGTGCAAGTCGCTTTTTCACAGGGGCGAACACTGAAGCTTTCTTT. Its translation is CASRFFTGANTEAFF.

The chain employs TRBV7-2 and TRBJ1-5; TRBD1 might be the D (5 bases). Per the germline V gene, CDR1 is SGHTA and CDR2 is FQGNSA. CDR3 length: 15 residues. The V gene lost 2 bases and the J gene lost 5 bases, with 13 bases spanning the gap. CDR3 region: CASSLNAGHDQPQHF. CDR3 DNA sequence: TGTGCCAGCAGCTTAAACGCCGGACACGATCAGCCCCAGCATTTT.

The chain carries TRBV18 and TRBJ2-3, with D perhaps TRBD2 (5 bases). Germline assignment: CDR1 KGHSH and CDR2 LQKENI. CDR3 size: 15 residues. Trimming took 4 bases from V and 1 from J, leaving 12 bases between them. The CDR3 nucleotides read TGTGCCAGCTCACGAAATATCGGGGGCACAGATACGCAGTATTTT. Translated: CASSRNIGGTDTQYF.

The V call is TRBV7-9, the J call TRBJ2-7; 8 bases map to TRBD1. The CDR3 consists of 14 residues. Germline lookup yields CDR1 SEHNR and CDR2 FQNEAQ (reference sequence). With 1 base clipped from V and 1 base from J, the junction kept 0 bases outside the gene matches. The CDR3 sequence: CASSLGTGSYEQYF. In DNA form, the CDR3 reads TGTGCCAGCAGCTTAGGGACAGGGTCCTACGAGCAGTACTTC. Filled out from reference TRBV7-9 and TRBJ2-7, the complete variable domain reads DTGVSQNPRHKITKRGQNVTFRCDPISEHNRLYWYRQTLGQGPEFLTYFQNEAQLEKSRLLSDRFSAERPKGSFSTLEIQRTEQGDSAMYLCASSLGTGSYEQYFGPGTRLTVT.

The rearrangement joins TRBV19 to TRBJ1-4, with TRBD1 matching 8 bases. V was pared by 4 bases and J by 3 bases, with 16 bases of the junction left unmatched. The CDR3 runs to 19 residues. Germline V gene data show CDR1 as LNHDA and CDR2 as SQIVND (reference sequence). The DNA of the CDR3 is TGTGCCAGTAGTAGCCGCGGACAGGGAGGGATCGCGCCTAATGAAAAACTGTTTTTT. It translates to CASSSRGQGGIAPNEKLFF.

V is TRBV7-3 and J is TRBJ2-5; 8 bases fit TRBD1. The CDR3 runs 14 residues. With V trimmed by 4 bases and J by 7 bases, 8 bases remained unmatched. From germline, CDR1 is SGHTA and CDR2 FQGTGA. CDR3 DNA: TGTGCCAGCAGCTACACGGGACAGGAGACGACCCAGTACTTC. Its protein product is CASSYTGQETTQYF.

The chain employs TRBV18 and TRBJ2-1, with D maybe TRBD2 (7 bases). CDR1 KGHSH and CDR2 LQKENI come from the germline V gene. Between the trimmed V and J ends, which lost 6 bases and 4 bases, there was a span of 19 bases. This CDR3 comprises 16 residues. This CDR3 is CASSYGLAGAYNEQFF. CDR3 nucleotides: TGTGCCAGCTCCTACGGTCTCGCGGGGGCATACAATGAGCAGTTCTTC.

This clone is a singleton in its sample. V usage is TRBV19 and J usage is TRBJ1-5; D possibly corresponds to TRBD1 (6 bases). The CDR3 covers 13 residues. V was trimmed by 5 bases and J by 5 bases, leaving 10 bases between them. Per germline, CDR1 LNHDA and CDR2 SQIVND (reference sequence). CDR3 bases: TGTGCCAGTAGTCAGGGGAATTATCAGCCCCAGCATTTT. This codes for CASSQGNYQPQHF. Full variable domain (remainder filled in from reference TRBV19 and TRBJ1-5): DGGITQSPKYLFRKEGQNVTLSCEQNLNHDAMYWYRQDPGQGLRLIYYSQIVNDFQKGDIAEGYSVSREKKESFPLTVTSAQKNPTAFYLCASSQGNYQPQHFGDGTRLSIL.

This rearrangement joins TRBV6-1 to TRBJ2-7, with 10 positions matching TRBD2. Germline CDR1 and CDR2: MNHNS and SASEGT. V lost 6 bases, J lost 3 bases, and 8 bases stayed unmatched. The CDR3 contains 15 residues. The CDR3 protein is CASSPTGTSVYEQYF. The DNA for the CDR3 is TGTGCCAGCAGCCCTACCGGGACTAGCGTCTACGAGCAGTACTTC.

This rearrangement joins TRBV5-4 to TRBJ1-4; TRBD1 might be the D (6 bases). Per the germline V gene, CDR1 is SGHNT and CDR2 is YYREEE (reference sequence). The CDR3 runs to 14 residues. The V end was cut by 0 bases, the J end by 4 bases, with 7 bases between. CDR3 in DNA: TGTGCCAGCAGCTTGGCACAGGGTAATGAAAAACTGTTTTTT. This gives the protein CASSLAQGNEKLFF.

This sequence joins TRBV27 and TRBJ1-1; D is unresolved. Germline CDR1 MNHEY, CDR2 SMNVEV (reference sequence). The CDR3 runs to 15 residues. Trimming took off 6 bases at V and 3 bases at J, with 17 bases between the two ends. For the CDR3, the DNA is TGTGCCAGCAGCCCCTCCTGGAGGCCTGACACTGAAGCTTTCTTT. Translated: CASSPSWRPDTEAFF.

CDR3 bases: TGTGCCAGCAGTGAGAGGGCGTACCAAGAGACCCAGTACTTC. This translates into CASSERAYQETQYF. V gene TRBV2 combines with J gene TRBJ2-5, with D maybe TRBD2 (5 bases). CDR1 SNHLY and CDR2 FYNNEI come from the germline V gene. CDR3 length equals 14 residues. Between the trimmed V and J ends, which lost 3 bases and 0 bases, there was a span of 8 bases.

The chain joins TRBV7-2 to TRBJ2-5, with D possibly TRBD1 on 6 matching bases. The V end lost 1 base, the J end lost 4 bases, and 13 bases lay between the germline ends. Germline-derived CDR1 and CDR2 are SGHTA and FQGNSA. The CDR3 loop spans 15 amino acids. The CDR3 sequence: CASSLGDTIAETQYF. As DNA, the CDR3 is TGTGCCAGCAGCTTAGGGGACACCATAGCAGAGACCCAGTACTTC.

The J gene is TRBJ1-5, the V gene TRBV4-3; no clear D gene. The CDR3 has 16 amino acids. Germline lookup yields CDR1 LGHNA and CDR2 YSLEER. V was trimmed by 0 bases and J by 0 bases, leaving 9 bases between them. In DNA, the CDR3 is TGCGCCAGCAGCCAAGAAAGAGGGAATAGCAATCAGCCCCAGCATTTT. Translation: CASSQERGNSNQPQHF.

The V gene is TRBV14, the J gene TRBJ1-2, with D hard to call. Germline CDR1 and CDR2: SGHDN and FVKESK. Trimming pared 0 bases from V and 7 bases from J, leaving 12 bases between. The CDR3 spans 14 residues. The CDR3 DNA sequence: TGTGCCAGCAGCCAAGAGCTGGCGGGGTTTGGCTACACCTTC. It specifies CASSQELAGFGYTF.

The CDR3 region is CASSPLGGGGNQPQHF. CDR3 DNA: TGTGCCAGCTCCCCTCTCGGAGGAGGGGGCAATCAGCCCCAGCATTTT. The V and J genes are TRBV18 and TRBJ1-5, with D possibly being TRBD1 (5 bases). The CDR3 runs 16 residues. CDR1 and CDR2 from the germline V gene are KGHSH and LQKENI. Trimming took off 6 bases at V and 2 bases at J, with 17 bases between the two ends.

This clone was seen more than once but under ten times. The chain carries TRBV5-4 and TRBJ1-2; tentative D call: TRBD1 (5 bases). CDR3 length equals 16 residues. V lost 0 bases and J lost 4, with 16 bases in between. Germline CDR1 reads SGHNT; CDR2 reads YYREEE (reference sequence). CDR3 nucleotide sequence: TGTGCCAGCAGCTTGGGGGGCAGCGACGCTTTCTATGGCTACACCTTC. It encodes CASSLGGSDAFYGYTF. The complete variable domain, with remaining parts taken from reference TRBV5-4 and TRBJ1-2, reads ETGVTQSPTHLIKTRGQQVTLRCSSQSGHNTVSWYQQALGQGPQFIFQYYREEENGRGNFPPRFSGLQFPNYSSELNVNALELDDSALYLCASSLGGSDAFYGYTFGSGTRLTVV.

The chain recombines TRBV5-1 with TRBJ1-2, with 7 bases identical to TRBD1. The CDR3 is 16 residues long. Trimming removed 0 bases from V and 2 bases from J; junction bases left unmatched: 7. Looked up from germline, CDR1 is SGHRS and CDR2 is YFSETQ. The CDR3 region is CASSLAGTAPNYGYTF. DNA of the CDR3: TGCGCCAGCAGCTTGGCCGGGACAGCCCCGAACTATGGCTACACCTTC.

V is TRBV2 and J is TRBJ1-1; a possible D gene is TRBD1 (5 bases). From germline, CDR1 is SNHLY and CDR2 FYNNEI. The CDR3 is 13 residues long. V was shortened by 8 bases and J by 1 base, with 11 bases between the two germline ends. CDR3 DNA sequence: TGTGCCAGCTTCCCTGACAGGAACACTGAAGCTTTCTTT. Its protein product is CASFPDRNTEAFF.

The rearrangement links TRBV6-5 to TRBJ2-7, with no clear D. V was shortened by 0 bases and J by 0 bases, with 9 bases between the two germline ends. Germline V gene lookup returns CDR1 MNHEY and CDR2 SVGAGI. This CDR3 is built from 15 residues. CDR3 residues: CASSYSSAYSYEQYF. The CDR3 bases are TGTGCCAGCAGTTACTCCAGCGCGTACTCCTACGAGCAGTACTTC.